This T cell receptor delta chain was obtained from a study of gamma-delta T cells after stem cell transplantation. There are a few counts of this clone. It differs at one base from a far larger clone, so likely a read error. V dropped 3 bases and J dropped 1 base, with 8 bases sitting between them. Germline CDR1 GEAIGNYY, CDR2 EKD. This CDR3 has 13 amino acids. With CATT, TCRdb re-called clones from the RT-PCR reads. Of some 10,000 delta-chain clones listed, over 1% are singletons. Specimen: gamma-delta T cells. V usage is TRDV2 and J usage is TRDJ1; unclear D gene. The origin of this receptor is a human donor. It is not recorded whose cells these are; they may come from a transplant donor. The CDR3 spells CACDGPGTDKLIF. The CDR3 DNA sequence: TGTGCCTGTGACGGTCCGGGCACCGATAAACTCATCTTT.